One T cell receptor beta chain is described in this entry. The antigen it recognizes is unknown. Within one base of it there is no much larger clone, and no base qualities were kept. This specimen includes other DNA sequences encoding the same CDR3. These data originate in a study of shared clonotypes between healthy human individuals (dated by TCRdb to 2018 to 2021). Notes on the research overall: Three men and two women, aged 18 to 49 years, made up the cohort. For each donor, CD4 naive and CD4 memory were each run on three plates, CD8 naive on two plates, and CD8 memory on one plate. To estimate repertoire size and how much clonotype sharing occurs between individuals, the study deeply sequenced the blood TCR repertoires of five healthy adults. To increase sequencing depth and limit assay-specific biases, different laboratories used diverse techniques to prepare libraries and sequence TCR repertoires. Between about 0.94 and 10 billion PBMCs per donor were obtained by leukapheresis.

TCR CDR3 regions were amplified from genomic DNA by multiplex PCR using the deep immunoSEQ assay. For each cell subset, the extracted genomic DNA was distributed evenly across all wells of several immunoSEQ 96-well plates, and each plate served as one replicate. Each replicate PCR for sorted subsets received about 180 ng genomic DNA, equal to about 30,000 T cell genomes. Purified libraries were measured with a Qubit 3.0 fluorometer, size-checked on a Bioanalyzer 2100, and measured again with the KAPA Library Quantification kit. Each immunoSEQ 96-well plate was sequenced on its own single-read 150-cycle Illumina NextSeq 550 flow cell. The study's own analysis went as follows. Because the immunoSEQ output included only junctional sequences and no quality scores, the filtering could not be the same as the filtering used for full-length reads. To assign V/J genes and CDR3, sequences were annotated against IMGT germline references using PyIR, a Python wrapper for IgBLAST v1.9. Reads with weak V/J assignments (E-value above 1e-6), missing CDR3, stop codons, out-of-frame junctions, or ambiguous translated residues were removed. V3J clonotypes were defined as sequences sharing an identical inferred V gene, J gene, and CDR3 amino acid sequence. The percentage overlap between two repertoires was calculated by dividing the number of shared unique clonotypes by the size of the smaller repertoire. Richness of each repertoire was evaluated using RTK rarefaction, the Chao1 estimator, and Recon v2.1 estimates of unobserved clonotypes. For all TCRbeta clonotypes obtained by the gDNA method from four donors, generation probabilities were computed with OLGA. The table comes from immuneACCESS by way of TCRdb, which keeps in-frame sequences with V and J called. Part of the clones is missing from these tables; in studies checked, under half for an unresolved V gene and the rest for unknown reasons. V and J calls and clone size are as listed in that table; D and trimming were resolved from the DNA. Present in this sample are roughly 700,000 clones, less than 95% of which were seen just once. The ten biggest clones cover about 33% of the sample.

Donors were healthy HIV-negative adults with no recently reported acute infections or vaccinations. Every donor was a Caucasian adult residing in Nashville, Tennessee, USA. The CD8 memory samples were a combination of magnetically selected CD45RO+ cells and CCR7-negative CD45RA+ effector memory (TemRA) cells. After blood collection by leukapheresis, PBMCs were isolated using Ficoll-Histopaque density gradient centrifugation and then cryopreserved in the vapor phase of liquid nitrogen. Analytical flow cytometry was used to check the purity and quantity of every magnetically sorted T cell population. Genomic DNA was isolated from each sorted fraction and quantified by UV absorbance on a Nanodrop 2000c. V is clipped by 0 bases and J by 0 bases, and the sequence between their germline boundaries is 6 bases long. CDR1 MNHEY and CDR2 SVGAGI were looked up in the germline V gene. Inclusive of the bounding cysteine and phenylalanine, the CDR3 is 15 residues long. Just CDR3 DNA is preserved here, 45 bases in frame from base 1.

Overall results and qualifications from the work: Estimated clonotype richness was generally larger for naive than for memory subsets. Rarefaction of sorted-subset datasets indicated incomplete sequencing despite the large sequencing depth. Higher generation probabilities were observed for clonotypes shared by all four sorted-subset donors than for non-shared clonotypes. Across a few donors, 4.5% to 6.5% of naive CD4, 3% to 3.5% of naive CD8, 2.3% of memory CD4, and roughly 0.41% of memory CD8 clonotypes were shared. The small number of donors limited the genetic and exposure-history diversity represented. Sampling was limited to blood, and TCR repertoires in tissue likely differ from TCR repertoires in blood. Pairwise subsampling led to the expectation that sequencing depth would affect the degree of clonotype sharing among donors.

This receptor was taken from a man between 18 and 35 years old in good health. Some clones in this sample may be carry-over from other donors' samples. Recombination joined TRBV6-5 with TRBJ1-3; no D gene can be assigned with confidence. Sequencing input: memory CD8+ T cells from PBMCs. The sample's cell subset or site label, decoded: CD45RO+ cells pooled with CCR7-negative TemRA cells. The DNA reads as follows: TGTGCCAGCAGTTACTCCGGGGACTCTGGAAACACCATATATTTT. The encoded protein is CASSYSGDSGNTIYF.